The rows below give T cell receptor beta chains drawn from one sample of a study of esophageal squamous cell carcinoma under preoperative chemotherapy. TCRdb itself ran the PCR reads through MiXCR, one entry per CDR3 protein. The sample yields about 32,000 distinct CDR3 sequences, around 50% seen once. The specimen was taken from a patient given preoperative chemotherapy. Receptors originate from a human donor with esophageal squamous cell carcinoma. The donor label of this sample is uncertain. The CDR3 runs from the conserved cysteine through the conserved F or W. The D gene is left open where the match is weak. Clone size, where shown, is once, few, many, or a class for clones that have expanded.

V gene	clone size	J gene	D gene	CDR3 DNA	CDR3 protein
TRBV11-2	many	TRBJ1-3	-	TGTGCCAGCAGCTTAAACCCAGGGAATTTGCGAGGAAACACCATATATTTT	CASSLNPGNLRGNTIYF
TRBV12-3/TRBV12-4	few	TRBJ2-7	TRBD2	TGTGCCAGCAGTGCTACTGGCGGGGGAGCCAAAGATACGCAGTACTTC	CASSATGGGAKDTQYF
TRBV6-4	few	TRBJ2-1	-	TGTGCCAGCAGTTCTAGCTCCTACAATGAGCAGTTCTTC	CASSSSSYNEQFF
TRBV7-9	once	TRBJ2-4	-	TGTGCCAGCAGCCGTGACCAGGACACTCAGTACTTC	CASSRDQDTQYF
TRBV12-3/TRBV12-4	-	TRBJ2-3	-	TGTGCCAGCAGGGGCGGGGTCCGAGATACGCAGTATTTT	CASRGGVRDTQYF
TRBV11-3	-	TRBJ2-3	-	TGTGCCAGCAGCTCGGAAGCCGGGAGCCGGAATGAAGATACGCAGTATTTT	CASSSEAGSRNEDTQYF
TRBV11-2	many	TRBJ2-2	-	TGTGCCAGCAGCCGGCCGGGGGCTTCGAACACCGGGGAGCTGTTTTTT	CASSRPGASNTGELFF
TRBV7-6	-	TRBJ2-3	-	TGTGCCAGCAGCCCCGGGTCTGGGGCTCGGGATACGCAGTACTTT	CASSPGSGARDTQYF
TRBV6-2/TRBV6-3	-	TRBJ2-7	-	TGTGCCAGCAGTTCGGGCGGCTCCTACGAGCAGTACTTC	CASSSGGSYEQYF
TRBV5-6	few	TRBJ2-5	-	TGTGCCAGCAGCTTGGTATCAGAGACCCAGTACTTC	CASSLVSETQYF
TRBV7-2	few	TRBJ2-1	TRBD2	TGTGCCAGCAGCTTAGGGCGGGGGACCTACAATGAGCAGTTCTTC	CASSLGRGTYNEQFF
TRBV7-3	-	TRBJ2-4	-	TGTGCCAGCAGCCCAGGGACGGGGCGGGGAGCCAAAAACATTCAGTATTTC	CASSPGTGRGAKNIQYF